Listed below are T cell receptor beta chains from one sample, sequenced in a study of blood T cells in healthy people across ages. MiXCR, applied by TCRdb to the 5' RACE reads, yields one record per CDR3 protein. This table has about 1.4 million distinct CDR3 sequences, around 59% appearing once. The sample was blood. The receptors stem from a man aged 18 to 35 in good health. The CDR3 runs from the conserved cysteine through the conserved F or W. A D gene is named only where the DNA matches it firmly. Clone size is not always given. Where it is, it says once, few, many or a class for expanded clones.

v_gene	abundance	j_gene	d_gene	CDR3aa	CDR3nt
TRBV5-1	-	TRBJ2-7	TRBD2	CASSLAGGENYEQYF	TGCGCCAGCAGCTTGGCCGGGGGGGAGAACTACGAGCAGTACTTC
TRBV5-1	few	TRBJ2-7	-	CASSLGDGYYEQYF	TGCGCCAGCAGCTTGGGAGACGGATACTACGAGCAGTACTTC
TRBV6-5	-	TRBJ2-7	TRBD2	CASSRAGGEAYEQYF	TGTGCCAGCAGTAGAGCGGGGGGAGAAGCCTACGAGCAGTACTTC
TRBV20-1	few	TRBJ2-4	-	CSAYLGRNNIQYF	TGCAGTGCCTACTTGGGACGGAATAACATTCAGTACTTC
TRBV29-1	-	TRBJ2-7	-	CSVAGHGNYEQYF	TGCAGCGTTGCCGGACACGGGAACTACGAGCAGTACTTC
TRBV29-1	few	TRBJ2-7	-	CSGRWAYEQYF	TGCAGCGGGAGGTGGGCCTACGAGCAGTACTTC
TRBV6-2/TRBV6-3	-	TRBJ1-2	TRBD1	CASSQTGVDYGYTF	TGTGCCAGCAGCCAGACAGGGGTGGACTATGGCTACACCTTC
TRBV7-2	few	TRBJ2-4	-	CASSLEPGALNKNIQYF	TGTGCCAGCAGCTTAGAACCGGGGGCGCTTAACAAAAACATTCAGTACTTC
TRBV7-6	-	TRBJ1-1	TRBD1	CASSFGNRGSTEAFF	TGTGCCAGCAGCTTTGGGAACAGGGGAAGCACTGAAGCTTTCTTT
TRBV29-1	few	TRBJ1-2	TRBD1	CSVELGGTETNYGYTF	TGCAGCGTTGAATTGGGGGGGACAGAAACTAACTATGGCTACACCTTC
TRBV3-1	-	TRBJ2-4	-	CASSQDSPGRTLAKNIQYF	TGTGCCAGCAGCCAAGATAGCCCGGGGAGGACCTTAGCCAAAAACATTCAGTACTTC
TRBV9	-	TRBJ2-1	TRBD2	CASSVGGGAAAYNEQFF	TGTGCCAGCAGCGTAGGCGGGGGGGCTGCCGCCTACAATGAGCAGTTCTTC
TRBV11-2	-	TRBJ2-3	-	CASSLSGTLPKQYF	TGTGCCAGCAGCCTTTCCGGGACTCTCCCCAAGCAGTATTTT
TRBV7-2	-	TRBJ2-1	TRBD1	CASRDRQIYNEQFF	TGTGCCAGCCGGGACAGGCAAATCTACAATGAGCAGTTCTTC
TRBV28	-	TRBJ2-3	-	CASSLGGVRATDTQYF	TGTGCCAGCAGTTTAGGGGGAGTCCGAGCCACAGATACGCAGTATTTT
TRBV7-6	-	TRBJ2-7	-	CASSLGLSVDEQYF	TGTGCCAGCAGCTTAGGATTATCTGTGGACGAACAGTACTTC
TRBV9	-	TRBJ2-5	TRBD2	CASSERLAGGQETQYF	TGTGCCAGCAGCGAACGACTAGCGGGGGGTCAAGAGACCCAGTACTTC
TRBV6-1	once	TRBJ1-6	-	CASTQNSRSPLHF	TGTGCCAGCACCCAAAATTCCCGTTCACCCCTCCACTTT
TRBV4-1	-	TRBJ1-4	TRBD1	CASSHRRDRGTNEKLFF	TGCGCCAGCAGCCACCGACGGGACAGGGGGACTAATGAAAAACTGTTTTTT
TRBV5-6	-	TRBJ2-4	-	CASSLWGLAKNIQYF	TGTGCCAGCAGCTTGTGGGGGTTGGCCAAAAACATTCAGTACTTC
TRBV4-2	-	TRBJ2-7	-	CASSQTGGVTYEQYF	TGTGCCAGCAGCCAGACAGGTGGGGTAACCTACGAACAGTACTTC
TRBV14	-	TRBJ1-6	-	CASSQEVSSYNSPLHF	TGTGCCAGCAGCCAAGAAGTTAGCTCCTATAATTCACCCCTCCACTTT
TRBV12-3/TRBV12-4	many	TRBJ2-7	-	CASSQDRNSYEQYF	TGTGCCAGCAGTCAAGACAGGAACTCCTACGAGCAGTACTTC
TRBV20-1	-	TRBJ1-2	-	CSASPPGLSYGYTF	TGCAGTGCTAGCCCCCCGGGACTTAGCTATGGCTACACCTTC
TRBV2	few	TRBJ2-4	-	CASLSDGFAKNIQYF	TGTGCCAGCTTAAGTGATGGTTTCGCCAAAAACATTCAGTACTTC
TRBV27	-	TRBJ1-1	-	CASSTRTEYTEAFF	TGTGCCAGCAGTACTAGGACAGAATACACTGAAGCTTTCTTT
TRBV27	-	TRBJ2-4	TRBD2	CASSPPGGRVKNIQYF	TGTGCCAGCAGTCCCCCTGGCGGGAGGGTCAAAAACATTCAGTACTTC
TRBV4-2	-	TRBJ1-2	-	CASSQGPGPGHYGYTF	TGTGCCAGCAGCCAAGGGCCCGGGCCTGGCCACTATGGCTACACCTTC
TRBV2	-	TRBJ2-5	-	CASSDIRTRGTQYF	TGTGCCAGCAGTGACATTCGGACCCGGGGGACCCAGTACTTC
TRBV20-1	-	TRBJ1-2	TRBD1	CSARSSGTGSDYTF	TGCAGTGCTAGATCTTCCGGGACAGGGTCTGACTACACCTTC
TRBV4-3	-	TRBJ2-1	TRBD1	CASSQGRDRYNEQFF	TGCGCCAGCAGCCAAGGCCGGGACAGGTACAATGAGCAGTTCTTC
TRBV29-1	-	TRBJ1-1	TRBD1	CSDSTGYTEAFF	TGCAGCGACTCGACAGGGTACACTGAAGCTTTCTTT
TRBV6-1	-	TRBJ2-7	-	CASSEYRGINEQYF	TGTGCCAGCAGTGAATATCGGGGTATCAACGAGCAGTACTTC
TRBV27	once	TRBJ1-6	TRBD1	CASSPIGQGAYNSPLHF	TGTGCCAGCAGCCCTATCGGACAGGGCGCCTATAATTCACCCCTCCACTTT
TRBV2	few	TRBJ1-5	-	CASSAGRGSQPQHF	TGTGCCAGCAGTGCGGGGAGGGGGAGCCAGCCCCAGCATTTT
TRBV29-1	-	TRBJ2-7	-	CSVERTENYEQYF	TGCAGCGTTGAGCGGACAGAAAACTACGAGCAGTACTTC
TRBV12-3/TRBV12-4	-	TRBJ1-2	-	CASRPHTGGPYGYTF	TGTGCCAGCAGGCCCCATACGGGGGGTCCCTATGGCTACACCTTC
TRBV7-8	-	TRBJ1-5	-	CASSLGKTDDSNQPQHF	TGTGCCAGCAGCTTAGGAAAGACAGATGATAGCAATCAGCCCCAGCATTTT
TRBV29-1	-	TRBJ2-7	-	CSVEDRMGYEQYF	TGCAGCGTTGAAGATCGGATGGGCTACGAGCAGTACTTC
TRBV4-3	-	TRBJ1-2	TRBD1	CTSSQETGLRYGYTF	TGCACCAGCAGCCAAGAGACAGGGTTGCGCTATGGCTACACCTTC
TRBV12-3/TRBV12-4	-	TRBJ1-6	-	CASSPVGRSPLHF	TGTGCCAGCAGCCCGGTGGGGAGATCACCCCTCCACTTT